This TCR beta chain comes out of a study of blood T cell repertoires in COVID-19. About the study: Acute-phase and convalescent COVID-19 samples originated in the United States, Italy and Spain.

Sequencing was performed with immunoSEQ multiplex PCR; in TCRdb, only in-frame clones are kept and a portion is missing. Of approximately 200,000 clones in the sample, around 79% were seen once. V was trimmed by 7 bases and J by 2 bases, leaving 12 bases between them. This CDR3 region has 13 residues. Looked up from germline, CDR1 is PRHDT and CDR2 is FYEKMQ (reference sequence). Followed over time, Seattle patients had been enrolled while infection was active. This chain connects TRBV13 to TRBJ2-7; D is perhaps TRBD1 (6 bases). The origin of this receptor is a woman in her thirties or forties with COVID-19, enrolled during active disease. Sequenced sample: peripheral blood. In DNA form, the CDR3 reads TGTGCCAGCACTCCAGGGGTCCCCTACGAGCAGTACTTC. Translated: CASTPGVPYEQYF. The whole variable domain, filled in from reference TRBV13 and TRBJ2-7, reads AAGVIQSPRHLIKEKRETATLKCYPIPRHDTVYWYQQGPGQDPQFLISFYEKMQSDKGSIPDRFSAQQFSDYHSELNMSSLELGDSALYFCASTPGVPYEQYFGPGTRLTVT.